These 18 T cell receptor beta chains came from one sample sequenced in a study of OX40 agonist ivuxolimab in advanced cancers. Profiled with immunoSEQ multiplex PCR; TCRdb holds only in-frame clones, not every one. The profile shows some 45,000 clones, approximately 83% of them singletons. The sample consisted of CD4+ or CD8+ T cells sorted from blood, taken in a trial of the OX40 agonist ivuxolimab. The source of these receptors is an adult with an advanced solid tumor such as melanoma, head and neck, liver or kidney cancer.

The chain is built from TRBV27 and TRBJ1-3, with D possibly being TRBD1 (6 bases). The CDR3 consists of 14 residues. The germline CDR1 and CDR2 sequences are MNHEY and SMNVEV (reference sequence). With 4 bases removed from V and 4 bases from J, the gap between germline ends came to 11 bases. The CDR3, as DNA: TGTGCCAGCAGTTCTACAGGGTTCGGAAACACCATATATTTT. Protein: CASSSTGFGNTIYF.

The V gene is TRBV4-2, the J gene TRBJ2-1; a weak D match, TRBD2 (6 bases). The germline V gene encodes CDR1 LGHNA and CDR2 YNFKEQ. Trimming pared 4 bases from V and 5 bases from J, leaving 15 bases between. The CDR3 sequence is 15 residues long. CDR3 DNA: TGTGCCAGCAGCCGATCGGGGGAGGCCAACAATGAGCAGTTCTTC. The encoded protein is CASSRSGEANNEQFF.

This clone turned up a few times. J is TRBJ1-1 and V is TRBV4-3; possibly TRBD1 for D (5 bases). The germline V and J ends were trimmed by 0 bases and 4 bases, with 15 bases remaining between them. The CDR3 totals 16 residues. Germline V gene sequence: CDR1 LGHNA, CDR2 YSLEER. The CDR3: CASSQDRIRVGTEAFF. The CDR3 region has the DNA TGCGCCAGCAGCCAAGATCGAATCAGGGTGGGCACTGAAGCTTTCTTT.

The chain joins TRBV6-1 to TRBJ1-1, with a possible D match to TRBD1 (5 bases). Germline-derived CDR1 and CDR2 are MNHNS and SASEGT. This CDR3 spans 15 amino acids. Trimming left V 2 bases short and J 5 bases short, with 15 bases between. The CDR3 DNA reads TGTGCCAGCAGTGAAACGGGGGTAGCGAGGACTGAAGCTTTCTTT. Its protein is CASSETGVARTEAFF.

In nucleotides, the CDR3 is TGTGCCTGGGGCCAAGAGACCCAGTACTTC. Protein product: CAWGQETQYF. This sequence joins TRBV7-2 and TRBJ2-5, with no clear D. Trimming took off 11 bases at V and 1 base at J, with 5 bases between the two ends. Looked up from germline, CDR1 is SGHTA and CDR2 is FQGNSA. The CDR3 covers 10 residues.

The CDR3: CASSPIYSEITDTQYF. CDR3 in DNA: TGTGCCAGCAGCCCCATTTACAGTGAGATCACAGATACGCAGTATTTT. The chain uses TRBV11-2 and TRBJ2-3; D call uncertain. The germline V gene has CDR1 SGHAT and CDR2 FQNNGV. The ends were cut back, 5 bases at V and 2 bases at J, with 17 bases in the middle. The CDR3 length is 16 residues.

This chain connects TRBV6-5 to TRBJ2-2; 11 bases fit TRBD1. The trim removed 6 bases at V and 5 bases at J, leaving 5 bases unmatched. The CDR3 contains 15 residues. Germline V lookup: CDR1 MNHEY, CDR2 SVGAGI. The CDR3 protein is CASRGQGVGTGELFF. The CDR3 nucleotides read TGTGCCAGCAGGGGACAGGGGGTCGGGACCGGGGAGCTGTTTTTT.

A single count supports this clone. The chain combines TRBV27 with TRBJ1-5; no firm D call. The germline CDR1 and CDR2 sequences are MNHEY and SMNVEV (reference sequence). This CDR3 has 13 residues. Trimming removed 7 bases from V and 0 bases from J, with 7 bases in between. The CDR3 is CASTENSNQPQHF. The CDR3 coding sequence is TGTGCCAGCACAGAGAATAGCAATCAGCCCCAGCATTTT.

The CDR3 protein is CASSARLTGQNEQFF. In DNA, the CDR3 is TGTGCCAGCAGCGCCAGACTAACTGGACAGAATGAGCAGTTCTTC. The V call is TRBV9, the J call TRBJ2-1; tentatively, D is TRBD1 (6 bases). CDR1 and CDR2 from the germline V gene are SGDLS and YYNGEE. V dropped 3 bases and J dropped 7 bases, with 17 bases sitting between them. The CDR3 loop spans 15 amino acids. Using reference TRBV9 and TRBJ2-1 for the parts outside the CDR3, the full variable domain is DSGVTQTPKHLITATGQRVTLRCSPRSGDLSVYWYQQSLDQGLQFLIQYYNGEERAKGNILERFSAQQFPDLHSELNLSSLELGDSALYFCASSARLTGQNEQFFGPGTRLTVL.

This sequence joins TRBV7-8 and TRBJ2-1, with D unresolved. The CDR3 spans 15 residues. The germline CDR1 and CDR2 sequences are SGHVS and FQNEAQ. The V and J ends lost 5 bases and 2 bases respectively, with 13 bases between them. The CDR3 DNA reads TGTGCCAGCAGCCCTGCCCAAGCTACCTACAATGAGCAGTTCTTC. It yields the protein CASSPAQATYNEQFF.

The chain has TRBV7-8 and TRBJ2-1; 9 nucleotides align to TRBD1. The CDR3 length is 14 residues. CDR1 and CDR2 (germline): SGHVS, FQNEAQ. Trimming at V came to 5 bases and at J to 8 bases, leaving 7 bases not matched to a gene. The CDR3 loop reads CASSSGQGWDEQFF. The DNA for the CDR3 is TGTGCCAGCAGCAGTGGACAGGGGTGGGATGAGCAGTTCTTC.

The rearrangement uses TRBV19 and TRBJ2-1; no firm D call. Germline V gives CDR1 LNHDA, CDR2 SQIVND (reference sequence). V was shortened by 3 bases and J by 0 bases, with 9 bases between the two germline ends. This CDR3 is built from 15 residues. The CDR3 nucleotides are TGTGCCAGTAGTATTTACATGAGCTCCTACAATGAGCAGTTCTTC. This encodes CASSIYMSSYNEQFF.

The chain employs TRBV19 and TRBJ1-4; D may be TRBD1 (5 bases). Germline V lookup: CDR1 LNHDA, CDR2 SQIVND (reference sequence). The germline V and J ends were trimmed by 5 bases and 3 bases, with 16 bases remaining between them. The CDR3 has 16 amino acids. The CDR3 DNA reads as TGTGCCAGTAGTGAACAAAGGGGTGCCGCTAATGAAAAACTGTTTTTT. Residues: CASSEQRGAANEKLFF.

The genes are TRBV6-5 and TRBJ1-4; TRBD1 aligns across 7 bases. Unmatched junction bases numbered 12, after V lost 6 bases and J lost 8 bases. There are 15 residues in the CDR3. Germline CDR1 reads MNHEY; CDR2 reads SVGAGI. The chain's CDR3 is CASSAAGTAGEKLFF. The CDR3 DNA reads TGTGCCAGCAGCGCGGCGGGGACAGCCGGGGAAAAACTGTTTTTT.

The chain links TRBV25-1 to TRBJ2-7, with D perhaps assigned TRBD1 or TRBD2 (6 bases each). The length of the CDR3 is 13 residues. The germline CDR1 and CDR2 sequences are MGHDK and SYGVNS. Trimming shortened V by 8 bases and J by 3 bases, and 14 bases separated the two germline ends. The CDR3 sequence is CASGRGRYYEQYF. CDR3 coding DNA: TGTGCCAGCGGACGGGGGCGGTACTACGAGCAGTACTTC.

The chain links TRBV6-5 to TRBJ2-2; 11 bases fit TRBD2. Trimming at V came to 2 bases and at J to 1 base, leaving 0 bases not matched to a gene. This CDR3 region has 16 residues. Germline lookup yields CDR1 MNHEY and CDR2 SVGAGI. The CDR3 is CASSYGLAGNTGELFF. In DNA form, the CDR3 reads TGTGCCAGCAGTTACGGACTAGCGGGGAACACCGGGGAGCTGTTTTTT.

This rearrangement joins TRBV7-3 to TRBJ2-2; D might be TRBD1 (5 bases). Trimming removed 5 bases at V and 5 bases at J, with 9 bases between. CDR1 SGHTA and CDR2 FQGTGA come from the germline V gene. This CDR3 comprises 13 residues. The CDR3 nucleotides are TGTGCCAGCAGCCGCCCAGGGACCGGGGAGCTGTTTTTT. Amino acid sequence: CASSRPGTGELFF.

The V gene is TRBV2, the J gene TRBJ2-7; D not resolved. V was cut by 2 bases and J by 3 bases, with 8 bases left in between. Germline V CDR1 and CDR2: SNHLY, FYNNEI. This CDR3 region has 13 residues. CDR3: CASSESQIYEQYF. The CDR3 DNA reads TGTGCCAGCAGTGAATCACAGATCTACGAGCAGTACTTC.